Listed here are 21 T cell receptor beta chains from one sample, sequenced in a study of cytomegalovirus exposure and HLA in healthy donors. 60 Vbeta and 13 Jbeta primers were used in PCR. The repertoire was sequenced with immunoSEQ multiplex PCR; TCRdb's copy has only in-frame clones and lacks some. The sample has about 200,000 clones, around 82% seen once. Sequenced input: PBMCs. The receptors originated from a woman aged 25 to 45 in good health and CMV-seronegative.

The V gene is TRBV6-6, the J gene TRBJ2-7; D is perhaps TRBD2 (5 bases). Germline assignment: CDR1 MNHNY and CDR2 SVGAGI (reference sequence). With 7 bases removed from V and 3 bases from J, the gap between germline ends came to 13 bases. This CDR3 region has 13 residues. Here the CDR3 reads CASIGRGNYEQYF. CDR3 nucleotide sequence: TGTGCCAGCATCGGCCGAGGGAACTACGAGCAGTACTTC.

The rearrangement uses TRBV5-4 and TRBJ2-6; tentatively, D is TRBD2 (5 bases). Trimming took 3 bases from V and 1 from J, leaving 11 bases between them. From germline, CDR1 is SGHNT and CDR2 YYREEE (reference sequence). The CDR3 length is 16 residues. Here the CDR3 reads CASSSPGWSGANVLTF. The CDR3 region has the DNA TGTGCCAGCAGCTCCCCGGGGTGGTCTGGGGCCAACGTCCTGACTTTC.

The chain has TRBV5-1 and TRBJ2-1; 8 positions agree with TRBD1. This CDR3 has 17 amino acids. CDR1 is SGHRS and CDR2 is YFSETQ in the germline V gene. The ends lost 0 bases at V and 0 bases at J; junction bases unmatched: 5. Here the CDR3 reads CASSLGQGISSYNEQFF. DNA of the CDR3: TGCGCCAGCAGCTTGGGACAGGGGATAAGCTCCTACAATGAGCAGTTCTTC. The full variable domain, rest sourced from reference TRBV5-1 and TRBJ2-1, is KAGVTQTPRYLIKTRGQQVTLSCSPISGHRSVSWYQQTPGQGLQFLFEYFSETQRNKGNFPGRFSGRQFSNSRSEMNVSTLELGDSALYLCASSLGQGISSYNEQFFGPGTRLTVL.

The chain couples TRBV6-5 to TRBJ2-7; 9 bases are shared with TRBD1. This CDR3 contains 15 residues. V dropped 6 bases and J dropped 3; count of bases not matched to a gene: 9. The V gene's germline CDR1 is MNHEY and CDR2 SVGAGI. The CDR3 spells CASRTGQGTLYEQYF. CDR3 nucleotide sequence: TGTGCCAGCAGAACGGGACAGGGCACTCTCTACGAGCAGTACTTC.

This clone occurred a few times. Other DNA sequences from this sample encode an identical CDR3 as well. The CDR3 coding sequence is TGTGCCAGCAGTTACGGGGGGAGCAATCAGCCCCAGCATTTT. Encoded protein: CASSYGGSNQPQHF. The V and J genes are TRBV6-5 and TRBJ1-5, with D possibly matching TRBD1 (5 bases). This CDR3 is 14 amino acids long. The germline CDR1 and CDR2 sequences are MNHEY and SVGAGI. Trimming took 2 bases from V and 1 from J, leaving 6 bases between them.

The J gene is TRBJ2-3, the V gene TRBV6-5, with D possibly matching TRBD1 (6 bases). Germline values: CDR1 MNHEY, CDR2 SVGAGI. CDR3 length: 15 amino acids. With 0 bases removed from V and 4 bases from J, the gap between germline ends came to 11 bases. CDR3 residues: CASSYSRGTPDTQYF. The CDR3 coding sequence is TGTGCCAGCAGTTACTCCAGGGGAACCCCAGATACGCAGTATTTT.

The chain combines TRBV19 with TRBJ1-1, with D possibly matching TRBD1 (5 bases). Germline V gene sequence: CDR1 LNHDA, CDR2 SQIVND (reference sequence). Trimming pared 3 bases from V and 5 bases from J, leaving 10 bases between. The CDR3 sequence is 13 residues long. The CDR3, as DNA: TGTGCCAGTAGTATGGGGGAGGGAACTGAAGCTTTCTTT. It specifies CASSMGEGTEAFF.

The chain couples TRBV6-5 to TRBJ1-2; TRBD1 aligns across 7 bases. CDR3 length equals 12 residues. J gave up 8 bases and V 6 bases, and 6 bases lay outside the gene matches. CDR1 is MNHEY and CDR2 is SVGAGI in the germline V gene. The CDR3 sequence: CASSDRVGGYTF. DNA of the CDR3: TGTGCCAGCAGCGACAGGGTCGGAGGCTACACCTTC.

V is TRBV30 and J is TRBJ1-4; D remains unclear. This CDR3 is built from 13 residues. Per germline, CDR1 GTSNPN and CDR2 SVGIG (reference sequence). Trimming removed 4 bases from V and 5 bases from J, with 11 bases in between. CDR3 nucleotides: TGTGCCTGGACCTGGCAGGAAAATGAAAAACTGTTTTTT. Residues: CAWTWQENEKLFF.

J is TRBJ1-1 and V is TRBV10-3; 7 bases line up with TRBD1. V dropped 9 bases and J dropped 1; count of bases not matched to a gene: 5. CDR3 size: 13 residues. Germline CDR1 ENHRY, CDR2 SYGVKD. The CDR3 region is CAISDRANTEAFF. DNA of the CDR3: TGTGCCATTTCCGACAGGGCGAACACTGAAGCTTTCTTT.

The CDR3 coding sequence is TGTGCCAGCAGCCCGGGACAGGGGCTTTACCTCTATGGCTACACCTTC. It encodes CASSPGQGLYLYGYTF. The chain couples TRBV7-9 to TRBJ1-2; 10 bases line up with TRBD1. Per germline, CDR1 SEHNR and CDR2 FQNEAQ (reference sequence). J gave up 4 bases and V 5 bases, and 10 bases lay outside the gene matches. This CDR3 comprises 16 residues.

The CDR3: CASSFRGEKLFF. CDR3 bases: TGTGCCAGCAGCTTCAGGGGAGAAAAACTGTTTTTT. The gene calls are TRBV14 and TRBJ1-4, with a possible D match to TRBD1 (6 bases). CDR1 is SGHDN and CDR2 is FVKESK in the germline V gene. CDR3 length: 12 residues. The V end was cut by 5 bases, the J end by 8 bases, with 9 bases between.

The chain joins TRBV9 to TRBJ1-4; D remains ambiguous. V shed 0 bases and J shed 6 bases, with 9 bases lying between them. The CDR3 spans 14 residues. Germline V lookup: CDR1 SGDLS, CDR2 YYNGEE. In nucleotides, the CDR3 is TGTGCCAGCAGCGTAGGGGGAGGCGATGAAAAACTGTTTTTT. Amino acids: CASSVGGGDEKLFF.

There are a few counts of this clone. The chain carries TRBV19 and TRBJ2-3; 7 nucleotides agree with TRBD2. CDR1 is LNHDA, CDR2 SQIVND, per germline (reference sequence). V lost 4 bases and J lost 7; bases outside the gene matches: 14. This CDR3 has 16 amino acids. CDR3 coding DNA: TGTGCCAGTAGTAATCCATCTAGCGGAGAGAGGAATACGCAGTATTTT. Protein sequence: CASSNPSSGERNTQYF. Full variable domain (missing parts from reference TRBV19 and TRBJ2-3): DGGITQSPKYLFRKEGQNVTLSCEQNLNHDAMYWYRQDPGQGLRLIYYSQIVNDFQKGDIAEGYSVSREKKESFPLTVTSAQKNPTAFYLCASSNPSSGERNTQYFGPGTRLTVL.

The V call is TRBV7-8, the J call TRBJ2-5; TRBD1 matches at 7 bases. The CDR3 runs to 13 residues. The germline V gene has CDR1 SGHVS and CDR2 FQNEAQ. The ends lost 3 bases at V and 6 bases at J; junction bases unmatched: 4. The CDR3 sequence is CASSFDREKTQYF. The CDR3 DNA follows: TGTGCCAGCAGCTTTGACAGGGAGAAGACCCAGTACTTC.

The J gene is TRBJ2-1, the V gene TRBV9; D perhaps matches TRBD2 (5 bases). Germline CDR1 reads SGDLS; CDR2 reads YYNGEE. The CDR3 totals 15 residues. The V end lost 5 bases, the J end lost 0 bases, and 12 bases lay between the germline ends. CDR3 residues: CASSTADSSYNEQFF. CDR3 in DNA: TGTGCCAGCAGTACAGCGGATAGCTCCTACAATGAGCAGTTCTTC.

The chain has TRBV7-9 and TRBJ2-7; 10 nucleotides line up with TRBD1. This CDR3 spans 14 amino acids. Germline CDR1 and CDR2: SEHNR and FQNEAQ (reference sequence). J lost 6 bases, V lost 4 bases, and 6 bases had no gene match. The CDR3 protein is CASSSTGGLSEQYF. CDR3 DNA sequence: TGTGCCAGCAGCTCGACAGGGGGCCTGTCCGAGCAGTACTTC.

This chain connects TRBV5-4 to TRBJ2-7; tentative D call: TRBD2 (5 bases). The V end was cut by 4 bases, the J end by 5 bases, with 16 bases between. This CDR3 has 14 amino acids. Germline lookup yields CDR1 SGHNT and CDR2 YYREEE (reference sequence). CDR3 nucleotide sequence: TGTGCCAGCAGCCCGGAGGCGGATGCCAACGAGCAGTACTTC. Translating gives CASSPEADANEQYF.

The chain is built from TRBV5-1 and TRBJ1-1, with D possibly matching TRBD1 (6 bases). V lost 4 bases, J lost 6 bases, and 16 bases lay in between. CDR3 length: 14 residues. Germline V gene data show CDR1 as SGHRS and CDR2 as YFSETQ. Here the CDR3 reads CASSPLQGFAEAFF. The CDR3 nucleotides are TGCGCCAGCAGCCCCTTACAGGGTTTTGCTGAAGCTTTCTTT.

This chain uses TRBV7-7 with TRBJ2-1; 8 bases are a match to TRBD2. J lost 0 bases, V lost 5 bases, and 3 bases had no gene match. The germline CDR1 and CDR2 sequences are SSHAT and FNYEAQ (reference sequence). The CDR3 covers 15 residues. The CDR3 sequence is CASSTGTSSYNEQFF. CDR3 coding DNA: TGTGCCAGCAGCACGGGGACTAGCTCCTACAATGAGCAGTTCTTC.

The chain uses TRBV13 and TRBJ2-2, with D possibly matching TRBD1 (5 bases). This CDR3 spans 14 amino acids. Germline assignment: CDR1 PRHDT and CDR2 FYEKMQ (reference sequence). V lost 3 bases and J 3 bases, leaving 8 bases between the germline ends. The chain's CDR3 is CASSFPTDTGELFF. As DNA, the CDR3 is TGTGCCAGCAGCTTCCCGACAGACACCGGGGAGCTGTTTTTT.